Below, one T cell receptor (beta chain) is given with its context. Its target is unknown. Germline CDR1 reads SGHTA; CDR2 reads FQGNSA. The CDR3 contains 14 residues. Deletions cut 2 bases from V and 5 bases from J, with 12 bases between. cDNA came from about 0.5 to 1 ug RNA primed by random hexamers. immunoSEQ multiplex PCR amplified TCR beta CDR3 across 54 Vbeta, 13 Jbeta. In TCRdb, the immunoSEQ multiplex PCR reads were re-called with MiXCR into one record per CDR3 protein. The sample has over 100,000 distinct CDR3 sequences; 96% are singletons. The entry originates in a study of CD8 T cells in Susac syndrome. Across the whole study: At the time of blood draw, patients with Susac syndrome were therapy-naive, receiving corticosteroids, or receiving intravenous immunoglobulin alone.

The study sequenced TCR beta in blood CD8+ and CD4+ T cells. Study-wide findings and caveats: In Susac syndrome, the CD4+ T cell repertoires did not show clonal expansion.

The clonotype comes from a human donor with Susac syndrome. The chain links TRBV7-2 to TRBJ1-2; D unresolved. Material for sequencing was CD4+ T cells from PBMCs. This chain's CDR3 is CASSLSRDGYGYTF. CDR3 DNA sequence: TGTGCCAGCAGCTTATCCCGGGATGGGTATGGCTACACCTTC.